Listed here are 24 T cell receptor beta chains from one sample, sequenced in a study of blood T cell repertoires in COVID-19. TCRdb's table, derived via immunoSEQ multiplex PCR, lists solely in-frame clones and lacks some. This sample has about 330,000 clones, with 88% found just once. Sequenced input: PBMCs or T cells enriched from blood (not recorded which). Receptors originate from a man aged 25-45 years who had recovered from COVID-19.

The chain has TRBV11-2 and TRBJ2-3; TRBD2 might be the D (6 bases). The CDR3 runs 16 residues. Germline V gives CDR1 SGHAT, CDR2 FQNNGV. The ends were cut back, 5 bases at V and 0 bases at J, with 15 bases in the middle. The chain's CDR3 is CASSLGGEASTDTQYF. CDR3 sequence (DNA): TGTGCCAGCAGCCTCGGCGGGGAGGCTAGCACAGATACGCAGTATTTT.

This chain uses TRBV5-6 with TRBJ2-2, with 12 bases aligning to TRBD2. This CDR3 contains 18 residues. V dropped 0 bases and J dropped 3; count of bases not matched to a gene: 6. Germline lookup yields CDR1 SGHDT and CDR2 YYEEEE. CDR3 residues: CASSLGLAGEVYTGELFF. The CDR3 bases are TGTGCCAGCAGCTTGGGACTAGCGGGGGAGGTGTACACCGGGGAGCTGTTTTTT.

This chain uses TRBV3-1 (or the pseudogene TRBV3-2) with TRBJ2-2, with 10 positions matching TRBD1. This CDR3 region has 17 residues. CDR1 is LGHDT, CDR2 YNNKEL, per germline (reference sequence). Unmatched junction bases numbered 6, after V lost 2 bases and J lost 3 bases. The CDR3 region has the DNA TGTGCCAGCAGCCAAACCGACAGGGGGCGCGACACCGGGGAGCTGTTTTTT. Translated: CASSQTDRGRDTGELFF.

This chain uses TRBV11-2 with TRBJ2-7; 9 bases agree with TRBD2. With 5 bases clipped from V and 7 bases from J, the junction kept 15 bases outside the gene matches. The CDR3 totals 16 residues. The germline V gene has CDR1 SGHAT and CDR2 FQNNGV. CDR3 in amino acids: CASSLRLAVQRGEQYF. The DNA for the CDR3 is TGTGCCAGCAGCCTACGACTAGCGGTGCAGAGGGGGGAGCAGTACTTC.

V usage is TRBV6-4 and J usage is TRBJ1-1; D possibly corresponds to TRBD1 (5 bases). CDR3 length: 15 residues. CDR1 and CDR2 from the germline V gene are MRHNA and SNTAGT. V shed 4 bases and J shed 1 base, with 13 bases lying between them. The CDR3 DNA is TGTGCCAGCAGTGCGCCCAGGGTCGAGAACACTGAAGCTTTCTTT. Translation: CASSAPRVENTEAFF.

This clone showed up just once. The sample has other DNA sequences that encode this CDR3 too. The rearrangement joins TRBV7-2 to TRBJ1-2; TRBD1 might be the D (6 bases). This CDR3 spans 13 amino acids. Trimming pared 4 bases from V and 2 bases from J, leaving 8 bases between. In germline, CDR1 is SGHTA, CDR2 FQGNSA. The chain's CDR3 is CASSSGQNYGYTF. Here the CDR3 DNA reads TGTGCCAGCAGCTCCGGACAGAACTATGGCTACACCTTC.

In DNA, the CDR3 is TGTGCCAGCCAACCGGGACAGGGCACAGATACGCAGTATTTT. Amino acid sequence: CASQPGQGTDTQYF. The gene calls are TRBV27 and TRBJ2-3; 8 positions agree with TRBD1. Trimming removed 8 bases from V and 1 base from J; junction bases left unmatched: 5. CDR1 MNHEY and CDR2 SMNVEV come from the germline V gene (reference sequence). The CDR3 loop spans 14 amino acids.

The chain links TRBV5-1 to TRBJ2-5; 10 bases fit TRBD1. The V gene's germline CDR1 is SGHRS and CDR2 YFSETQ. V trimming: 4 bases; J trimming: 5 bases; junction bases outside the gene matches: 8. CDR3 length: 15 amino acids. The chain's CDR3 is CASSTGQGGVETQYF. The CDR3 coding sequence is TGCGCCAGCAGCACCGGACAGGGGGGGGTGGAGACCCAGTACTTC.

CDR3 bases: TGTGCCAGCAGACTAGCGGGGGTCACAGATACGCAGTATTTT. Translated: CASRLAGVTDTQYF. This chain links TRBV2 with TRBJ2-3; 11 bases fit TRBD2. Losses at the gene ends were 6 bases for V and 2 bases for J; bases not matched to a gene: 1. Germline CDR1 is SNHLY and CDR2 is FYNNEI. This CDR3 comprises 14 residues.

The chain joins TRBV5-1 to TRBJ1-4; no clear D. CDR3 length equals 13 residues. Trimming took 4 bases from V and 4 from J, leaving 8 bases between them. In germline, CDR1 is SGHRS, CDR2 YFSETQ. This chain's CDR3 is CASSPNSNEKLFF. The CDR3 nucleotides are TGCGCCAGCAGCCCTAACAGTAATGAAAAACTGTTTTTT.

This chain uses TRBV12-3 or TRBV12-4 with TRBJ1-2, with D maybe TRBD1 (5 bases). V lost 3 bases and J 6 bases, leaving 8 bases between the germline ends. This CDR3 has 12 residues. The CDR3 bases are TGTGCCAGCAGTTTGAGGACAAATGGCTACACCTTC. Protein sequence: CASSLRTNGYTF.

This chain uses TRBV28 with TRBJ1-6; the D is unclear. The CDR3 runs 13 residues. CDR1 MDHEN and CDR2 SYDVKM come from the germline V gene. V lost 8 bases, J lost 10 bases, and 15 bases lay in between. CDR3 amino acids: CASLRGIGSPLHF. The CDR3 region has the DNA TGTGCCAGCCTCCGGGGAATTGGGTCACCCCTCCACTTT.

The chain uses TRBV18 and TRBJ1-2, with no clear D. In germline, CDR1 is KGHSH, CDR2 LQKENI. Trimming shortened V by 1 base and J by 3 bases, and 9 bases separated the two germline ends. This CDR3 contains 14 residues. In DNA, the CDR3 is TGTGCCAGCTCACCACTGGGTGCGGACTATGGCTACACCTTC. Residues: CASSPLGADYGYTF.

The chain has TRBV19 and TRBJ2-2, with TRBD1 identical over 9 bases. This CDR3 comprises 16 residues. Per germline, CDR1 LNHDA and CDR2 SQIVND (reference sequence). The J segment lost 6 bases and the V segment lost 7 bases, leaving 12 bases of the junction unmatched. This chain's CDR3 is CASMSTQGAEAGELFF. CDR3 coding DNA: TGTGCCAGTATGAGCACACAGGGGGCGGAGGCCGGGGAGCTGTTTTTT.

This chain's CDR3 is CASSQEVLITDTQYF. The CDR3 nucleotides read TGTGCCAGCAGCCAAGAAGTACTAATCACAGATACGCAGTATTTT. The chain carries TRBV3-1 (or the pseudogene TRBV3-2) and TRBJ2-3; D not resolved. Trimming left V 0 bases short and J 2 bases short, with 9 bases between. The CDR3 runs 15 residues. Germline CDR1 is LGHDT and CDR2 is YNNKEL (reference sequence).

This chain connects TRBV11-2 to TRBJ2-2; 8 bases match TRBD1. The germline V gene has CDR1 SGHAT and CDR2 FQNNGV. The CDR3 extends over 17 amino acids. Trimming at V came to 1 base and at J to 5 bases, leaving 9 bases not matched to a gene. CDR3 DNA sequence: TGTGCCAGCAGCTTAGCGGCTTGGACAGGGAAGACCGGGGAGCTGTTTTTT. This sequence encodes CASSLAAWTGKTGELFF.

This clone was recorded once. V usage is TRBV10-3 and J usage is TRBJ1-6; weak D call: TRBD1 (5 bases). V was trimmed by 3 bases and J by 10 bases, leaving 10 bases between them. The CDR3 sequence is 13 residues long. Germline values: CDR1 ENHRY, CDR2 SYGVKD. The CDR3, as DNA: TGTGCCATCAGTGACAGGGAGGAATCACCCCTCCACTTT. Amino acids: CAISDREESPLHF.

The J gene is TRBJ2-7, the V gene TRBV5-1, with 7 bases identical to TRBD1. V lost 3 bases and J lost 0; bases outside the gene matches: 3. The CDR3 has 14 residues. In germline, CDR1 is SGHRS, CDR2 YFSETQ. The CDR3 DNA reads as TGCGCCAGCAGCTGGACAGGTCTCTCCTACGAGCAGTACTTC. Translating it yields CASSWTGLSYEQYF.

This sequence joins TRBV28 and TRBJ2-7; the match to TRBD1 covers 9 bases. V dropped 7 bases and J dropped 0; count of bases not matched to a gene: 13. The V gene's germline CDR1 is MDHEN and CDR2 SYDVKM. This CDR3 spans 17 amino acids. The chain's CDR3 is CASTNRDREQLSYEQYF. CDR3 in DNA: TGTGCCAGCACAAACCGGGACAGGGAACAGCTCTCCTACGAGCAGTACTTC.

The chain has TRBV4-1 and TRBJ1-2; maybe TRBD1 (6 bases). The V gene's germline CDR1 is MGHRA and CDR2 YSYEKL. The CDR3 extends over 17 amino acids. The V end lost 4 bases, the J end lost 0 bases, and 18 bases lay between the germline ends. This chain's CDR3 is CASSRTYTGITNYGYTF. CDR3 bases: TGCGCCAGCAGCCGCACTTATACAGGGATCACTAACTATGGCTACACCTTC.

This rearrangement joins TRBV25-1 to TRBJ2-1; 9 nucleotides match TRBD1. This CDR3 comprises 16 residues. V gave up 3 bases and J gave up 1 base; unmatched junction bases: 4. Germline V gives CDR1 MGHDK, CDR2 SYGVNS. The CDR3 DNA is TGTGCCAGCAGTGAGTCCGGGACAGGGTCCTACAATGAGCAGTTCTTC. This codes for CASSESGTGSYNEQFF.

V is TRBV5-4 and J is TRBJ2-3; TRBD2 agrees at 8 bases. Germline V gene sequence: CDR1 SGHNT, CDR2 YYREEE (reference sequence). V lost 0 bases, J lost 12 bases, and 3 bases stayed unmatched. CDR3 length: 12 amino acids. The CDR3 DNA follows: TGTGCCAGCAGCTTGGAGACTAGCGCTCAGTATTTT. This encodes CASSLETSAQYF.

CDR3 nucleotides: TGCAGTGCTGTCGACTATGGCTACACCTTC. It encodes CSAVDYGYTF. The J gene is TRBJ1-2, the V gene TRBV20-1, with D hard to call. CDR3 length: 10 amino acids. Deletions cut 5 bases from V and 3 bases from J, with 4 bases between. CDR1 and CDR2 (germline): DFQATT, SNEGSKA (reference sequence).

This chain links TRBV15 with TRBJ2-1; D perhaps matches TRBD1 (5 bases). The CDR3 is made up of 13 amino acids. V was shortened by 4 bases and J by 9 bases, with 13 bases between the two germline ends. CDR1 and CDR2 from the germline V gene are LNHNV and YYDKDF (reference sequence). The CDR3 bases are TGTGCCACCAGCACCGCGACAGAGATTGAGCAGTTCTTC. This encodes CATSTATEIEQFF.